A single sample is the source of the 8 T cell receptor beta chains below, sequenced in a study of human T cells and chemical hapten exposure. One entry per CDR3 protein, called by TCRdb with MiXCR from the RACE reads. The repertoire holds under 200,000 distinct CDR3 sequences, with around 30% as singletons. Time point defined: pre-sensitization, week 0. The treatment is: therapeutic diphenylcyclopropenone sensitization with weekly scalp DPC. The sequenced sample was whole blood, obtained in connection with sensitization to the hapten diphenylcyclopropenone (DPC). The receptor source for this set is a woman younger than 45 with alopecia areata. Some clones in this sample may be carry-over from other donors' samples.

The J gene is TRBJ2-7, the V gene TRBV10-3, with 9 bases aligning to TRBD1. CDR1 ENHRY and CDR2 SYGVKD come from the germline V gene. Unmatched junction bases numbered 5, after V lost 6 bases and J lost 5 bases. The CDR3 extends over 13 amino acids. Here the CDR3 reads CAIRKQGANEQYF. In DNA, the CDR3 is TGTGCCATCAGGAAACAGGGGGCCAACGAGCAGTACTTC.

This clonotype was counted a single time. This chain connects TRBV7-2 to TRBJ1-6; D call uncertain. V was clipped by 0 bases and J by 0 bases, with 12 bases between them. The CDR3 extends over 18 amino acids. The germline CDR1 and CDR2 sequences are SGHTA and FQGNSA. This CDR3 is CASSLALRRSSYNSPLHF. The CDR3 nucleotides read TGTGCCAGCAGCTTAGCTCTCCGCCGGAGCTCCTATAATTCACCCCTCCACTTT.

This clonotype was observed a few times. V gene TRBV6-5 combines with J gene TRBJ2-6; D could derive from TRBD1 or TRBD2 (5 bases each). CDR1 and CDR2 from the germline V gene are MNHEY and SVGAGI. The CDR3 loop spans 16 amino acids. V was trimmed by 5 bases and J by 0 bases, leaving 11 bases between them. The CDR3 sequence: CASSRDPSSGANVLTF. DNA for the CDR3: TGTGCCAGCAGTAGGGACCCCAGCTCTGGGGCCAACGTCCTGACTTTC.

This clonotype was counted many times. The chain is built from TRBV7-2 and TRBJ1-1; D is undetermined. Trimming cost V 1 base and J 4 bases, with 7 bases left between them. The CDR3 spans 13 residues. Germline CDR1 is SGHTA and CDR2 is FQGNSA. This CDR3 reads CASSLVEGTEAFF. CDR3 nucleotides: TGTGCCAGCAGCTTAGTAGAGGGCACTGAAGCTTTCTTT.

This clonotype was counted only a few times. The CDR3 nucleotides read TGTGCCAGCAGCTCAACCGGGACCAGAAACAATGAGCAGTTCTTC. Residues: CASSSTGTRNNEQFF. The V gene is TRBV7-8, the J gene TRBJ2-1, with D perhaps TRBD1 or TRBD2 (5 bases each). V was shortened by 4 bases and J by 5 bases, with 15 bases between the two germline ends. This CDR3 has 15 residues. Germline CDR1 reads SGHVS; CDR2 reads FQNEAQ.

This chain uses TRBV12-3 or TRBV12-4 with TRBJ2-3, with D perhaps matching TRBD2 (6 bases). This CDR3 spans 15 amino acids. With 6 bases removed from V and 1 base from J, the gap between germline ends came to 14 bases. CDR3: CASSQREVGTDTQYF. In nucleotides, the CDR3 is TGTGCCAGCAGCCAGAGGGAGGTTGGCACAGATACGCAGTATTTT.

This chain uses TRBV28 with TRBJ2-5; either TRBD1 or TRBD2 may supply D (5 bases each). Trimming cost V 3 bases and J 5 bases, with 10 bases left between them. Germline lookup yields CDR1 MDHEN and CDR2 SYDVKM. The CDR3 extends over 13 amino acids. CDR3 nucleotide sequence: TGTGCCAGCAGTTTTCAGGGCGGGGAGACCCAGTACTTC. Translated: CASSFQGGETQYF.

CDR3 bases: TGTGCCAGCAGTAACGGACTAGCGGGACCTCGCCACGAGCAGTACTTC. Protein sequence: CASSNGLAGPRHEQYF. V and J are TRBV6-6 and TRBJ2-7, with 12 nucleotides matching TRBD2. The CDR3 extends over 16 amino acids. Germline values: CDR1 MNHNY, CDR2 SVGAGI (reference sequence). V shed 5 bases, J shed 5 bases, and the junction held 10 bases outside the gene matches.